Shown below are 13 T cell receptor beta chains from a single sample sequenced in a study of vaccination and CD4 T cells after COVID-19. Antigens of these TCRs are unknown. As for treatment: approximately 9-day PBMC culture with coronavirus spike peptide pools or control peptides (ViraFEST assay). Sequence data for DNA of cultured CD4+ T cells were generated by the Oncomine TCR Beta short-read assay. MiXCR was run by TCRdb on the PCR reads, yielding one entry per CDR3 protein. Here the sample spans 15,000 or so distinct CDR3 sequences, more than 70% being singletons. Material for sequencing was CD4+ T cells from blood, cultured in vitro. The receptors come from a human donor who had recovered from COVID-19.

The rearrangement links TRBV20-1 to TRBJ1-2; D gene uncertain. The CDR3 extends over 13 amino acids. Trimming removed 3 bases at V and 5 bases at J, with 13 bases between. From germline, CDR1 is DFQATT and CDR2 SNEGSKA (reference sequence). CDR3 bases: TGCAGTGCTAGTCCGGCCAAAGTATATGGCTACACCTTC. This gives the protein CSASPAKVYGYTF.

DNA for the CDR3: TGTGCCAGCAGTTTATCCAGGGCGGACACAGATACGCAGTATTTT. Protein sequence: CASSLSRADTDTQYF. This chain joins TRBV12-3 or TRBV12-4 and TRBJ2-3; D is possibly TRBD1 (5 bases). CDR3 length: 15 amino acids. Trimming pared 2 bases from V and 2 bases from J, leaving 11 bases between.

In this sample, this clonotype turned up a few times. The V gene is TRBV15, the J gene TRBJ1-1; D remains unclear. Germline-derived CDR1 and CDR2 are LNHNV and YYDKDF (reference sequence). This CDR3 region has 14 residues. The germline V and J ends were trimmed by 0 bases and 1 base, with 6 bases remaining between them. Here the CDR3 DNA reads TGTGCCACCAGCAGAGACCACACGAACACTGAAGCTTTCTTT. This encodes CATSRDHTNTEAFF. The whole variable domain, remainder taken from reference TRBV15 and TRBJ1-1, is DAMVIQNPRYQVTQFGKPVTLSCSQTLNHNVMYWYQQKSSQAPKLLFHYYDKDFNNEADTPDNFQSRRPNTSFCFLDIRSPGLGDTAMYLCATSRDHTNTEAFFGQGTRLTVV.

This chain uses TRBV6-1 with TRBJ2-7; D is possibly TRBD2 (5 bases). The germline V gene encodes CDR1 MNHNS and CDR2 SASEGT. Trimming pared 5 bases from V and 5 bases from J, leaving 16 bases between. There are 14 residues in the CDR3. CDR3 DNA sequence: TGTGCCAGCAGTCGGACTCTTGAAATCGACGAGCAGTACTTC. Translating gives CASSRTLEIDEQYF.

The chain has TRBV5-1 and TRBJ2-2; no clear D. The V and J ends lost 3 bases and 0 bases respectively, with 12 bases between them. Per the germline V gene, CDR1 is SGHRS and CDR2 is YFSETQ. The CDR3 totals 16 residues. CDR3 sequence: CASSSGSRTNTGELFF. CDR3 bases: TGCGCCAGCAGCTCTGGCAGTCGGACGAACACCGGGGAGCTGTTTTTT. Based on the CDR3 plus reference TRBV5-1 and TRBJ2-2, the full variable domain is KAGVTQTPRYLIKTRGQQVTLSCSPISGHRSVSWYQQTPGQGLQFLFEYFSETQRNKGNFPGRFSGRQFSNSRSEMNVSTLELGDSALYLCASSSGSRTNTGELFFGEGSRLTVL.

The chain joins TRBV6-1 to TRBJ2-3; D possibly corresponds to TRBD2 (6 bases). The V end was cut by 2 bases, the J end by 0 bases, with 9 bases between. The CDR3 runs to 15 residues. CDR1 is MNHNS, CDR2 SASEGT, per germline. This CDR3 is CASSEWGTSTDTQYF. The CDR3 DNA reads as TGTGCCAGCAGTGAATGGGGGACTAGCACAGATACGCAGTATTTT.

As regards this clonotype: One end of the junction varies from germline; a read error may be responsible. The V gene is TRBV20-1, the J gene TRBJ1-1, with a tentative D call TRBD1 (5 bases). Germline V lookup: CDR1 DFQATT, CDR2 SNEGSKA (reference sequence). The CDR3 is made up of 11 amino acids. In DNA, the CDR3 is TGCAGTGCGAGAGACAGATACGAAGCTTTCTTT. Protein product: CSARDRYEAFF.

This chain connects TRBV19 to TRBJ1-2; tentative D call: TRBD1 (6 bases). Germline V gives CDR1 LNHDA, CDR2 SQIVND (reference sequence). V lost 6 bases and J 4 bases, leaving 21 bases between the germline ends. The CDR3 contains 16 residues. The CDR3 nucleotides read TGTGCCAGTAGGGACAGCCTGTCCATCAATTCCTATGGCTACACCTTC. Its translation: CASRDSLSINSYGYTF.

The rearrangement links TRBV20-1 to TRBJ2-2, with TRBD2 as a possible D gene (7 bases). CDR3 length equals 16 residues. Germline V gives CDR1 DFQATT, CDR2 SNEGSKA (reference sequence). Trimming left V 0 bases short and J 5 bases short, with 16 bases between. The CDR3 coding sequence is TGCAGTGCTAGAGATAAGGGGGGAGGGGGAACCGGGGAGCTGTTTTTT. Its translation is CSARDKGGGGTGELFF.

The chain employs TRBV28 and TRBJ1-5; the D gene is possibly TRBD1 (6 bases). V lost 8 bases and J 8 bases, leaving 19 bases between the germline ends. The CDR3 totals 14 residues. Per the germline V gene, CDR1 is MDHEN and CDR2 is SYDVKM. Here the CDR3 DNA reads TGTGCCAGCGCCCTAGGGGGGGAAGGTAAGCCCCAGCATTTT. Protein sequence: CASALGGEGKPQHF. The complete variable domain, with remaining parts taken from reference TRBV28 and TRBJ1-5, reads DVKVTQSSRYLVKRTGEKVFLECVQDMDHENMFWYRQDPGLGLRLIYFSYDVKMKEKGDIPEGYSVSREKKERFSLILESASTNQTSMYLCASALGGEGKPQHFGDGTRLSIL.

This chain links TRBV20-1 with TRBJ2-7; 7 bases match TRBD2. Per germline, CDR1 DFQATT and CDR2 SNEGSKA (reference sequence). V trimming: 6 bases; J trimming: 3 bases; junction bases outside the gene matches: 11. The CDR3 length is 14 residues. The CDR3: CSAAPSGTFYEQYF. Written as DNA, the CDR3 is TGCAGTGCCGCCCCTAGCGGAACTTTCTACGAGCAGTACTTC.

This chain joins TRBV6-1 and TRBJ1-5, with D maybe TRBD1 (5 bases). Germline CDR1 and CDR2: MNHNS and SASEGT. The CDR3 has 14 amino acids. The germline V and J ends were trimmed by 6 bases and 6 bases, with 15 bases remaining between them. The CDR3 region is CASSADRLLQPQHF. CDR3 nucleotides: TGTGCCAGCAGCGCTGACAGACTACTTCAGCCCCAGCATTTT.

This clonotype was seen a handful of times. V and J are TRBV6-1 and TRBJ1-1, with no clear D. The CDR3 contains 11 residues. CDR1 and CDR2 from the germline V gene are MNHNS and SASEGT. V was cut by 5 bases and J by 4 bases, with 5 bases left in between. Here the CDR3 DNA reads TGTGCCAGCAGTCGTAGCACTGAAGCTTTCTTT. Protein: CASSRSTEAFF.